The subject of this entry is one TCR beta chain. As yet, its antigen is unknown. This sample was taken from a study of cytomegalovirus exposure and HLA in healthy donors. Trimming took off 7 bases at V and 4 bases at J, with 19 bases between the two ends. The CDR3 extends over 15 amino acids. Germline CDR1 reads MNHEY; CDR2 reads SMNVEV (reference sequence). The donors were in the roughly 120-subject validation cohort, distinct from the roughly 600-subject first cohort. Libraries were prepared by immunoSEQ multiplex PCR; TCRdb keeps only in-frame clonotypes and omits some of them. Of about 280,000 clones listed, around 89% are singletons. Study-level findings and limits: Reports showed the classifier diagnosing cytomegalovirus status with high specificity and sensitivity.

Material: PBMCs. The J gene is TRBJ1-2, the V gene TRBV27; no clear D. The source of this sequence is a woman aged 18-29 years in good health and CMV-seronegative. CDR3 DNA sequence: TGTGCCAGCACCCCGATCGGACTAGAGAGCTATGGCTACACCTTC. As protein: CASTPIGLESYGYTF.